The text below deals with one TCR beta chain. There are many counts of this clonotype. What this receptor recognizes is not known. No much larger clonotype is one base removed from it; base qualities were not supplied. The CDR3 spans 16 residues, from the cysteine through the phenylalanine. Only CDR3 DNA is held: 48 bases, read in frame from base 1. Taken from the germline V gene (reference sequence), the CDR1 and CDR2 loops are LNHDA and SQIVND. Trimming takes 5 bases off V and 2 bases off J; junction bases not matched to a gene: 6. This sample's treatment or condition label indicates: in vitro stimulation with specific CMV peptide epitopes to enrich CMV-specific T cells. These data are taken from a study of T cell repertoires in cytomegalovirus infection (dated by TCRdb to between 2018 and 2021). Notes on the research overall: Alongside well-studied HLA-B-restricted epitopes, the peptide stimulations were aimed at recently identified HLA-C-restricted CMV epitopes, whose presentation resists viral immunomodulation. Donor HLA type was relevant to the analysis, as public TCR beta signatures indicated carriage of CMV infection together with the matching HLA type.

Sequencing used an Illumina HiSeq 1500. TCRdb's own reprocessing of the public reads used fastp at Q25 and MiXCR and kept productive beta chains. Rows are unified per CDR3 protein, each entry keeping the most common DNA and genes. The sample records 70,000 to 95,000 distinct CDR3 sequences, 25% to 30% of which are singletons. The ten largest account for about three quarters of the sample. Study-wide conclusions, independent of this receptor: Carriers of CMV infection plus the relevant HLA type were discriminated by the cumulative frequency of public TCR beta family members in the study cohort and in an independent approximately 350-donor cohort. The ex vivo response was dominated by HLA-C-restricted CMV-specific TCR beta clonotypes, and the single most frequent clonotype in two of eight donors was supplied by these HLA-C-restricted clonotypes.

The source of this sequence is a human donor in good health (CMV status not recorded). Some clones in this sample may be carry-over from other donors' samples. The specimen comprised CD8+ T cells from cultured PBMCs, sampled from culture after CMV antigen stimulation. This sequence uses TRBV19 and TRBJ2-3, and 11 junction bases match TRBD2. The DNA sequence is given as TGTGCCAGTAGTCCTCTAGCGGGGGGTCTCACAGATACGCAGTATTTT. This yields the protein CASSPLAGGLTDTQYF.